A single T cell receptor (beta chain) is shown here with its context. It has no known antigen specificity. One base away there is no much larger clone; base qualities are not given. This entry comes from a study of blood T cell repertoires in COVID-19 (TCRdb year 2020). Study-level background: Samples covering the acute and convalescent phases of COVID-19 were provided by collaborators in the United States, Italy and Spain. The material from the prospective study consisted of cDNA or gDNA derived from T cells, B-cell-depleted T cells, or PBMCs. Subjects who had been exposed to COVID-19, were actively infected with it, or had recovered from it provided the deeply sampled blood TCRbeta repertoires that made up the dataset. The repertoires were released in a freely available public database intended as a resource for research on the immune response to SARS-CoV-2. The samples were drawn from two sources: the first 160 participants of the ongoing ImmuneRACE study, and 1,254 subjects contributed by 6 global collaborators. Sample metadata almost always included a de-identified subject ID, COVID-19 status, age in years and sex. HLA class I and class II types, where available, came from metadata supplied by the sample provider rather than from assay-based typing.

Participants in the prospective study were enrolled through a virtual design, were aged roughly 18 to 90 years, and lived in about 25 United States geographic areas. To assign participants to cohorts, the prospective study relied on clinical history that participants themselves reported in a screening survey and a study questionnaire. Each participant in the prospective study had whole blood, serum and a nasopharyngeal or oropharyngeal swab collected by mobile phlebotomists. Over a roughly 2-month period, participants in the prospective study had the option of providing additional blood draws and questionnaires. Before DNA extraction, blood samples from the prospective study were shipped at room temperature or frozen. The immunoSEQ Assay, a bias-controlled multiplex PCR, was used to amplify TCRbeta CDR3 regions from genomic DNA. In the source study's methods: The number of nucleated cells in each sample was estimated by amplification of reference gene primers within the assay. To quantify the absolute abundance of each unique TCRbeta CDR3 rearrangement, sequence reads were collapsed and filtered. For each sample, productive Simpson clonality was calculated as the square root of Simpson's diversity index over productive rearrangements. The immuneACCESS repertoire file appears here via TCRdb, limited to in-frame rearrangements. These files lack a portion of the clones; in checked studies, under half of the deficit traces to unresolved V genes, and the cause of the others is not known. D and trimming were read from the DNA, whereas the V and J calls and clone size are those reported in that table. This sample lists about 130,000 clones; about 88% were detected once. Of the sample, roughly 2.3% is held by the ten largest clones.

Summary of the overall study and its limitations: The amount of clinical and demographic metadata varied by source and participant and was provided uncurated.

Looking up the germline V gene yields CDR1 SGHRS and CDR2 YFSETQ. Including cysteine and phenylalanine, the CDR3 has 13 amino acids. Just the 39-base CDR3 DNA is kept, in frame starting at base 1. V lost 4 bases and J lost 2 bases; the stretch between them is 9 bases long. Material for sequencing was PBMCs or T cells enriched from blood (not recorded which). The chain was built from TRBV5-1 and TRBJ1-2; TRBD1 is perhaps the D gene, given 5 matching bases. This receptor was taken from a man in his forties or fifties with acute COVID-19. Here the CDR3 is given as CASSEQANYGYTF. The nucleotide sequence is given as TGCGCCAGCAGCGAACAGGCCAACTATGGCTACACCTTC.